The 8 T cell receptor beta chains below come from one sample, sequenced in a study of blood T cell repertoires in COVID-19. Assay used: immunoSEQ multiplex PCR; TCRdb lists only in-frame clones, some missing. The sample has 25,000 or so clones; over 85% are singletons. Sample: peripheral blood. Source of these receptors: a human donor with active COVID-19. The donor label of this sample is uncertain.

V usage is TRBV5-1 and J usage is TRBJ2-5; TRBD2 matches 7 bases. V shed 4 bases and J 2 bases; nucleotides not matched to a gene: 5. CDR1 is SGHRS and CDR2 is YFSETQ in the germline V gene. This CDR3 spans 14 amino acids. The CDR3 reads CASSMTSSQETQYF. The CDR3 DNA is TGCGCCAGCAGCATGACTAGCAGTCAAGAGACCCAGTACTTC.

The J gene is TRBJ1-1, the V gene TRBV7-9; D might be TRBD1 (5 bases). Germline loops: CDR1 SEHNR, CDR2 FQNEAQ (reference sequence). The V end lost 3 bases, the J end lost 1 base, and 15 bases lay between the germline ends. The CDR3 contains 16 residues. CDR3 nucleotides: TGTGCCAGCAGCTTCGCCATAATGCAGGGGAACACTGAAGCTTTCTTT. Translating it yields CASSFAIMQGNTEAFF.

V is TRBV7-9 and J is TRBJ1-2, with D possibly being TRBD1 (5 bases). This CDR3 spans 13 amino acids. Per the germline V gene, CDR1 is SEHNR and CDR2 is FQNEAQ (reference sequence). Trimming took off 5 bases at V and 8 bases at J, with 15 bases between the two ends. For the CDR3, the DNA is TGTGCCAGCAGCCTAGGGACTAAGGAAGGCTACACCTTC. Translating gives CASSLGTKEGYTF.

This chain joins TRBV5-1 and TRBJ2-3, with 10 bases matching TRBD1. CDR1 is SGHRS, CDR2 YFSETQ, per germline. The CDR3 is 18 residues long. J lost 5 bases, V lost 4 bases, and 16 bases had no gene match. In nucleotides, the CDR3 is TGCGCCAGCAGCCAAACCCTGTGGACAGGGGGGAGGGGAGATACGCAGTATTTT. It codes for CASSQTLWTGGRGDTQYF.

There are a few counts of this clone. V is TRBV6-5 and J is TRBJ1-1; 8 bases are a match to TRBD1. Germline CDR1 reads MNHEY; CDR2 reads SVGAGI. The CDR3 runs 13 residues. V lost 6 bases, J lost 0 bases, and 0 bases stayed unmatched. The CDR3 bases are TGTGCCAGCAGGGGACAGGTGAACACTGAAGCTTTCTTT. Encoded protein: CASRGQVNTEAFF.

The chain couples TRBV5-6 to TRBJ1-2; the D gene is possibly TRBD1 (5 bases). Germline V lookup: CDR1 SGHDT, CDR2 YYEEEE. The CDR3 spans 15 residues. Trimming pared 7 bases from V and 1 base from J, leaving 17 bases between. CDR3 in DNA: TGTGCCAGCTCCTACACAGGAATCGTTAACTATGGCTACACCTTC. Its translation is CASSYTGIVNYGYTF. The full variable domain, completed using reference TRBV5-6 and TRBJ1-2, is DAGVTQSPTHLIKTRGQQVTLRCSPKSGHDTVSWYQQALGQGPQFIFQYYEEEERQRGNFPDRFSGHQFPNYSSELNVNALLLGDSALYLCASSYTGIVNYGYTFGSGTRLTVV.

CDR3 protein: CASSANNVYGYTF. CDR3 DNA: TGTGCCAGCAGCGCCAACAACGTCTATGGCTACACCTTC. The chain links TRBV9 to TRBJ1-2; D is undetermined. V lost 3 bases and J 4 bases, leaving 10 bases between the germline ends. The CDR3 is 13 amino acids. Germline lookup yields CDR1 SGDLS and CDR2 YYNGEE.

The CDR3 is CAWRQAGASGANVLTF. The CDR3 coding sequence is TGTGCCTGGAGACAGGCAGGGGCCTCTGGGGCCAACGTCCTGACTTTC. This chain joins TRBV30 and TRBJ2-6; TRBD1 is a possible D gene (6 bases). Trimming left V 3 bases short and J 0 bases short, with 12 bases between. The CDR3 extends over 16 amino acids. The germline V gene encodes CDR1 GTSNPN and CDR2 SVGIG (reference sequence).